The 27 T cell receptor beta chains listed next were all sequenced from one sample in a study of blood T cell repertoires in COVID-19. TCRdb keeps only in-frame clones here, not all; method: immunoSEQ multiplex PCR. This sample yields roughly 260,000 clones, of which about nine tenths are seen a single time; around 6% belongs to the top ten. Sample: PBMCs or T cells enriched from blood (not recorded which). All receptors come from a woman in her thirties with acute COVID-19.

The chain has TRBV7-3 and TRBJ2-1, with a possible D match to TRBD2 (5 bases). Trimming took 2 bases from V and 0 from J, leaving 8 bases between them. Germline values: CDR1 SGHTA, CDR2 FQGTGA. The CDR3 covers 15 residues. DNA for the CDR3: TGTGCCAGCAGCTTAGCGGGCAGCTCCTACAATGAGCAGTTCTTC. It translates to CASSLAGSSYNEQFF.

As DNA, the CDR3 is TGTGCCAGCAGCTCTGCGGGATCTGGGGCCAACGTCCTGACTTTC. This codes for CASSSAGSGANVLTF. This chain uses TRBV7-8 with TRBJ2-6, with D tentatively TRBD2 (6 bases). V lost 4 bases and J 1 base, leaving 8 bases between the germline ends. The CDR3 contains 15 residues. The V gene's germline CDR1 is SGHVS and CDR2 FQNEAQ. The full variable domain, with the rest looked up from reference TRBV7-8 and TRBJ2-6, is GAGVSQSPRYKVAKRGQDVALRCDPISGHVSLFWYQQALGQGPEFLTYFQNEAQLDKSGLPSDRFFAERPEGSVSTLKIQRTQQEDSAVYLCASSSAGSGANVLTFGAGSRLTVL.

This clone was recorded only once. This chain's CDR3 is CASSSKTGLNTEAFF. CDR3 nucleotide sequence: TGTGCCAGCTCATCAAAGACAGGGTTGAACACTGAAGCTTTCTTT. This chain links TRBV18 with TRBJ1-1, with 7 bases aligning to TRBD1. Germline CDR1 is KGHSH and CDR2 is LQKENI. Trimming removed 5 bases from V and 0 bases from J; junction bases left unmatched: 6. The CDR3 spans 15 residues.

V gene TRBV7-4 combines with J gene TRBJ2-1; D possibly corresponds to TRBD1 (6 bases). V was shortened by 3 bases and J by 6 bases, with 27 bases between the two germline ends. Germline assignment: CDR1 SGHVT and CDR2 SQSDAQ. The CDR3 spans 19 residues. For the CDR3, the DNA is TGTGCCAGCAGCTTCGGGGAACAGGGTCCCCCCGAGAGTGTCAATGAGCAGTTCTTC. Protein sequence: CASSFGEQGPPESVNEQFF.

The chain couples TRBV27 to TRBJ1-2; maybe TRBD1 (5 bases). The CDR3 sequence is 14 residues long. V lost 8 bases and J lost 0, with 13 bases in between. From germline, CDR1 is MNHEY and CDR2 SMNVEV (reference sequence). The CDR3 reads CASGYRNTNYGYTF. CDR3 nucleotide sequence: TGTGCCAGCGGTTACAGGAATACTAACTATGGCTACACCTTC.

The rearrangement links TRBV3-1 (or the pseudogene TRBV3-2) to TRBJ2-1; TRBD1 might be the D (6 bases). Trimming pared 8 bases from V and 3 bases from J, leaving 11 bases between. CDR3 length: 13 residues. Germline loops: CDR1 LGHDT, CDR2 YNNKEL (reference sequence). The CDR3 DNA reads TGTGCCAGCTCACAGGGTTTCTACAATGAGCAGTTCTTC. It codes for CASSQGFYNEQFF.

The rearrangement joins TRBV5-5 to TRBJ1-4; possibly TRBD1 for D (5 bases). The V end was cut by 2 bases, the J end by 8 bases, with 10 bases between. Looked up from germline, CDR1 is SGHKS and CDR2 is YYEKEE (reference sequence). The CDR3 is 13 amino acids. In nucleotides, the CDR3 is TGTGCCAGCAGCTTTTCGGGGGAGGAAAAACTGTTTTTT. This encodes CASSFSGEEKLFF.

The chain recombines TRBV12-5 with TRBJ2-2; D call uncertain. Germline V CDR1 and CDR2: LGHNT, FRNRAP. V shed 0 bases and J shed 4 bases, with 9 bases lying between them. This CDR3 has 15 amino acids. DNA of the CDR3: TGTGCTAGTGGTTTGGTGATAGGAGCCACCGGGGAGCTGTTTTTT. Encoded protein: CASGLVIGATGELFF.

The chain employs TRBV3-1 (or the pseudogene TRBV3-2) and TRBJ2-7, with TRBD1 as a possible D gene (6 bases). The V gene lost 3 bases and the J gene lost 1 base, with 13 bases spanning the gap. CDR3 length equals 15 residues. The germline gives CDR1 LGHDT, CDR2 YNNKEL (reference sequence). This CDR3 reads CASSQTGHPSYEQYF. The CDR3 region has the DNA TGTGCCAGCAGCCAGACGGGACACCCTTCCTACGAGCAGTACTTC.

The chain links TRBV30 to TRBJ1-1, with TRBD1 identical over 9 bases. Unmatched junction bases numbered 7, after V lost 0 bases and J lost 5 bases. The V gene's germline CDR1 is GTSNPN and CDR2 SVGIG (reference sequence). This CDR3 is 15 amino acids long. The CDR3 bases are TGTGCCTGGAGTGTAATCACAGGGGGCCGAACTGAAGCTTTCTTT. Encoded protein: CAWSVITGGRTEAFF.

This chain joins TRBV2 and TRBJ2-1; D might be TRBD1 (6 bases). V lost 4 bases and J 7 bases, leaving 17 bases between the germline ends. CDR1 SNHLY and CDR2 FYNNEI come from the germline V gene. This CDR3 is 15 amino acids long. CDR3 amino acids: CASSVMRAGENEQFF. CDR3 coding DNA: TGTGCCAGCAGTGTAATGAGGGCAGGGGAGAATGAGCAGTTCTTC.

V and J are TRBV27 and TRBJ1-2; tentative D call: TRBD1 (5 bases). Between the trimmed V and J ends, which lost 7 bases and 2 bases, there was a span of 11 bases. CDR3 length: 13 amino acids. Germline V gene data show CDR1 as MNHEY and CDR2 as SMNVEV (reference sequence). The CDR3 DNA sequence: TGTGCCAGCAAGCAGACAGAGAACTATGGCTACACCTTC. It yields the protein CASKQTENYGYTF.

The table lists this clone with a few counts. The chain combines TRBV15 with TRBJ2-7; the match to TRBD1 covers 8 bases. From germline, CDR1 is LNHNV and CDR2 YYDKDF (reference sequence). The CDR3 is 13 residues long. The ends lost 3 bases at V and 3 bases at J; junction bases unmatched: 1. Here the CDR3 reads CATSSDRGYEQYF. DNA of the CDR3: TGTGCCACCAGCAGTGACAGGGGCTACGAGCAGTACTTC.

This chain connects TRBV28 to TRBJ2-7, with a tentative D call TRBD2 (7 bases). V lost 1 base, J lost 0 bases, and 16 bases lay in between. CDR1 is MDHEN, CDR2 SYDVKM, per germline. The CDR3 length is 17 residues. The CDR3 reads CASSLYAGVAGSYEQYF. CDR3 nucleotides: TGTGCCAGCAGTTTATACGCAGGGGTAGCGGGCTCCTACGAGCAGTACTTC.

This chain connects TRBV7-8 to TRBJ2-3, with 10 bases matching TRBD1. The J segment lost 2 bases and the V segment lost 5 bases, leaving 13 bases of the junction unmatched. The germline gives CDR1 SGHVS, CDR2 FQNEAQ. CDR3 length: 18 residues. For the CDR3, the DNA is TGTGCCAGCAGCCGCGATCCGGGACAGGGGCTTAACACAGATACGCAGTATTTT. Amino acids: CASSRDPGQGLNTDTQYF.

This rearrangement joins TRBV9 to TRBJ2-1; no definite D call. Germline assignment: CDR1 SGDLS and CDR2 YYNGEE. The V gene lost 0 bases and the J gene lost 13 bases, with 17 bases spanning the gap. The length of the CDR3 is 14 residues. The CDR3 DNA reads TGTGCCAGCAGCGTAGATTCCAGGATGGCAGTTCAGTTCTTC. Protein product: CASSVDSRMAVQFF.

This chain connects TRBV7-6 to TRBJ2-1; TRBD2 matches 8 bases. The V gene's germline CDR1 is SGHVS and CDR2 FNYEAQ. Trimming took 2 bases from V and 15 from J; bases not matched to a gene: 6. This CDR3 has 12 residues. In DNA, the CDR3 is TGTGCCAGCAGCTTATTTGCGGGGGGACTGTTCTTC. As protein: CASSLFAGGLFF.

V is TRBV20-1 and J is TRBJ2-7; 10 nucleotides match TRBD2. The germline gives CDR1 DFQATT, CDR2 SNEGSKA (reference sequence). The CDR3 contains 13 residues. After removal of 3 bases from V and 6 bases from J, the junction contained 5 bases not matched to a gene. This CDR3 is CSASLSGRGEQYF. CDR3 bases: TGCAGTGCTAGTCTCAGCGGGAGGGGCGAGCAGTACTTC.

This clone was observed a few times. The chain has TRBV25-1 and TRBJ2-7, with D possibly TRBD2 on 5 matching bases. The CDR3 runs to 12 residues. Germline V gene data show CDR1 as MGHDK and CDR2 as SYGVNS. Deletions cut 3 bases from V and 7 bases from J, with 10 bases between. The CDR3 reads CASSEGEAEQYF. In DNA, the CDR3 is TGTGCCAGCAGTGAGGGAGAAGCGGAGCAGTACTTC.

The chain has TRBV7-9 and TRBJ2-7; 12 nucleotides match TRBD2. Germline trimming cut 5 bases from V and 5 bases from J; bases unmatched to any gene: 10. This CDR3 contains 16 residues. Germline V gives CDR1 SEHNR, CDR2 FQNEAQ (reference sequence). The chain's CDR3 is CASSPPSGRAKDEQYF. DNA for the CDR3: TGTGCCAGCAGCCCTCCTAGCGGGAGGGCCAAGGACGAGCAGTACTTC.

The chain is built from TRBV6-5 and TRBJ1-2; the match to TRBD1 covers 7 bases. V was pared by 5 bases and J by 4 bases, with 7 bases of the junction left unmatched. CDR3 length: 14 residues. Looked up from germline, CDR1 is MNHEY and CDR2 is SVGAGI. CDR3 region: CASSRDRTIYGYTF. Here the CDR3 DNA reads TGTGCCAGCAGTAGGGACAGAACTATCTATGGCTACACCTTC.

The chain combines TRBV3-1 (or the pseudogene TRBV3-2) with TRBJ2-7; D gene uncertain. There are 14 residues in the CDR3. Germline CDR1 and CDR2: LGHDT and YNNKEL (reference sequence). V lost 1 base, J lost 0 bases, and 7 bases lay in between. This chain's CDR3 is CASSQARSSYEQYF. For the CDR3, the DNA is TGTGCCAGCAGCCAAGCTAGGAGCTCCTACGAGCAGTACTTC.

This chain links TRBV10-3 with TRBJ1-5; D is undetermined. The CDR3 runs to 15 residues. V lost 3 bases, J lost 11 bases, and 20 bases lay in between. Per germline, CDR1 ENHRY and CDR2 SYGVKD. This CDR3 reads CAISDLDRGTRAQHF. The CDR3 DNA reads TGTGCCATCAGTGACCTCGATCGCGGAACTCGGGCCCAGCATTTT.

V gene TRBV28 combines with J gene TRBJ1-1, with 7 positions matching TRBD1. Germline V gene sequence: CDR1 MDHEN, CDR2 SYDVKM. V lost 8 bases, J lost 0 bases, and 6 bases stayed unmatched. CDR3 length: 14 amino acids. The CDR3 sequence is CASVPGQMNTEAFF. The CDR3 bases are TGTGCCAGCGTACCGGGACAGATGAACACTGAAGCTTTCTTT.

The chain recombines TRBV3-1 (or the pseudogene TRBV3-2) with TRBJ1-3, with D maybe TRBD1 (6 bases). Per the germline V gene, CDR1 is LGHDT and CDR2 is YNNKEL (reference sequence). V lost 2 bases and J lost 2, with 13 bases in between. The length of the CDR3 is 16 residues. For the CDR3, the DNA is TGTGCCAGCAGCCAACGGGGGGCGATCACTGGAAACACCATATATTTT. It translates to CASSQRGAITGNTIYF.

The chain has TRBV2 and TRBJ2-5; TRBD2 agrees at 7 bases. The CDR3 is 14 residues long. Germline trimming cut 4 bases from V and 1 base from J; bases unmatched to any gene: 3. Germline CDR1 is SNHLY and CDR2 is FYNNEI. The CDR3 is CASSGTRGQETQYF. CDR3 nucleotide sequence: TGTGCCAGCAGTGGGACTAGAGGCCAAGAGACCCAGTACTTC.

The chain recombines TRBV6-6 with TRBJ2-3; weak D call: TRBD1 (5 bases). Looked up from germline, CDR1 is MNHNY and CDR2 is SVGAGI (reference sequence). The CDR3 is 14 amino acids. V shed 6 bases and J shed 0 bases, with 10 bases lying between them. In DNA form, the CDR3 reads TGTGCCAGCAGAAGGACACAAAGCACAGATACGCAGTATTTT. This translates into CASRRTQSTDTQYF.